A selection of T cell receptor beta chains follows, all from one sample in a study of blood T cell repertoires in COVID-19. Repertoires were generated with immunoSEQ multiplex PCR, while TCRdb's copy carries only in-frame clones and drops some. This table holds around 100,000 clones, roughly 87% found once. The sample taken for sequencing was peripheral blood. The receptor set was obtained from a man younger than 40 in a cohort sampled during active COVID-19. Each CDR3 is given with its conserved first and last residue. A D gene is named only where the DNA matches it firmly. Rows may omit the clone size; those that give it use once, few, many or a size class.

j_call v_call clone_size d_call cdr3_nt cdr3_aa
TRBJ1-1 TRBV27 - - TGTGCCAGCAGTTTATGGTCCTACGGTCCTGCAGGGGTATCCACTGAAGCTTTCTTT CASSLWSYGPAGVSTEAFF
TRBJ2-5 TRBV9 - TRBD2 TGTGCCAGCAGCGGGGGGACTAGCAGAGAGACCCAGTACTTC CASSGGTSRETQYF
TRBJ1-5 TRBV19 - TRBD1 TGTGCCAGTACCCGGGACAGTTCCAATCAGCCCCAGCATTTT CASTRDSSNQPQHF
TRBJ2-3 TRBV5-4 - - TGTGCCAGCAGCTTGGGTCAGGGTAGGGTAGGAGATACGCAGTATTTT CASSLGQGRVGDTQYF
TRBJ2-7 TRBV30 - TRBD1 TGTGCCTGGAGTGAGGGACAGGGCGATTACGAGCAGTACTTC CAWSEGQGDYEQYF
TRBJ2-3 TRBV6-6 once TRBD1 TGTGCCAGCAGGTTGGGACAGAACACAGATACGCAGTATTTT CASRLGQNTDTQYF
TRBJ1-1 TRBV18 - TRBD1 TGTGCCAGCTCCCCGGGACAGGCGGGTGAAGCTTTCTTT CASSPGQAGEAFF
TRBJ2-3 TRBV9 - TRBD2 TGTGCCAGCAGCAGGACTAGCGGGGGCGTAGATACGCAGTATTTT CASSRTSGGVDTQYF
TRBJ2-1 TRBV7-9 - TRBD2 TGTGCCAGCAGCTCATCCCCTAGACTAGCGGGGGGATACAATGAGCAGTTCTTC CASSSSPRLAGGYNEQFF
TRBJ1-4 TRBV7-2 - - TGTGCCAGCAGCCCAGGGTCAACTAATGAAAAACTGTTTTTT CASSPGSTNEKLFF
TRBJ1-1 TRBV5-1 - - TGCGCCAGCAGCTTCTTGGGGGCCAACACTGAAGCTTTCTTT CASSFLGANTEAFF
TRBJ2-7 TRBV7-8 - TRBD1 TGTGCCAGCAGCGCGGGACAGGGGATCTCCTACGAGCAGTACTTC CASSAGQGISYEQYF
TRBJ2-7 TRBV5-1 - TRBD2 TGCGCCAGCAGCTTGGCGTCGGCTAGCGGGGGGGCCTACGAGCAGTACTTC CASSLASASGGAYEQYF
TRBJ2-7 TRBV5-1 - TRBD1 TGCGCCAGCAGTACTTCCGGGACAGGGGGTTACGAGCAGTACTTC CASSTSGTGGYEQYF
TRBJ1-2 TRBV7-2 - TRBD1 TGTGCCAGCAGCTTAAGGGACAGGGGGCGCAAGGCCTTC CASSLRDRGRKAF
TRBJ1-5 TRBV6-1 - - TGTGCCAGCAGTGAACGAGGGGGTTCCAATCAGCCCCAGCATTTT CASSERGGSNQPQHF
TRBJ1-2 TRBV15 few - TGTGCCACCAGCAGAGATGCCGTGTTGGGTGGGGCCCATGGCTACACCTTC CATSRDAVLGGAHGYTF
TRBJ1-1 TRBV7-3 - - TGTGCCAGCAGCGCATTAGGGGGTAACACTGAAGCTTTCTTT CASSALGGNTEAFF
TRBJ1-1 TRBV30 - - TGTGCCTGGAGCCCAGGAAGAGGGAAGAACACTGAAGCTTTCTTT CAWSPGRGKNTEAFF
TRBJ1-6 TRBV25-1 - - TGTGCCAGCAGTGAATTAACGGGGTCACCCCTCCACTTT CASSELTGSPLHF
TRBJ2-3 TRBV7-3 - TRBD2 TGTGCCAGCAGCCCCGGACTAGCGGGGGCCTCCACAGATACGCAGTATTTT CASSPGLAGASTDTQYF
TRBJ2-2 TRBV19 - - TGTGCCAGTGCCCAAATAGGGGGTACCGGGGAGCTGTTTTTT CASAQIGGTGELFF
TRBJ1-4 TRBV3-1/TRBV3-2 - - TGTGCCAGCAGCCAAAACGTGCGGACAGCTAATGAAAAACTGTTTTTT CASSQNVRTANEKLFF
TRBJ1-3 TRBV7-6 - TRBD1 TGTGCCAGCAGCCCCCAAGGTGGCAGGGGGGTCTCTGGAAACACCATATATTTT CASSPQGGRGVSGNTIYF
TRBJ1-2 TRBV27 - TRBD1 TGTGCCAGCAGCCCACAGGGGGCCCATGGCTACACCTTC CASSPQGAHGYTF
TRBJ2-1 TRBV7-3 - TRBD2 TGTGCCAGCAGCCAGACTAGCGGGGGTCCCCAGTTCTTC CASSQTSGGPQFF
TRBJ1-4 TRBV10-1 many TRBD1 TGCGCCAGCAGAACGACAGGGGCAACTAATGAAAAACTGTTTTTT CASRTTGATNEKLFF
TRBJ1-6 TRBV18 - - TGTGCCAGCTCACTACAGGGACACTCCTATAATTCACCCCTCCACTTT CASSLQGHSYNSPLHF
TRBJ1-4 TRBV6-6 - - TGTGCCAGCAGCTATGCCTTGTCTCAAAAACTGTTTTTT CASSYALSQKLFF
TRBJ2-3 TRBV10-3 - - TGTGCCACCGATAGGGACCGCGGGGACTCAGATACGCAGTATTTT CATDRDRGDSDTQYF
TRBJ1-3 TRBV6-5 - - TGTGCCTGCAGGACTAGCTCTGGAAACACCATATATTTT CACRTSSGNTIYF
TRBJ1-6 TRBV11-2 few - TGTGCCAGCAGCTACGGACACACTGGGCCCTATAATTCACCCCTCCACTTT CASSYGHTGPYNSPLHF
TRBJ2-2 TRBV9 few - TGTGCCAGCAGCGTGGGCAGTTCCACCGGGGAGCTGTTTTTT CASSVGSSTGELFF
TRBJ1-1 TRBV5-1 - - TGCGCCAGCAGCTTTACAGGGTTTGACACTGAAGCTTTCTTT CASSFTGFDTEAFF
TRBJ2-7 TRBV6-5 - - TGTGCCAGCAGCCGGGGAGGTTTGGAGCAGTACTTC CASSRGGLEQYF
TRBJ1-2 TRBV28 - - TGTGCCAGCAGTCTCGCCCTAGCCCCGAACTATGGCTACACCTTC CASSLALAPNYGYTF
TRBJ1-5 TRBV11-3 few TRBD1 TGTGCCAGCAGCCTCGGGACAGGGGGTCCCCGGAATCAGCCCCAGCATTTT CASSLGTGGPRNQPQHF
TRBJ2-4 TRBV2 - - TGTGCCAGTCGGGCCAAAAACATTCAGTACTTC CASRAKNIQYF
TRBJ2-5 TRBV7-6 - TRBD2 TGTGCCAGCAGCTTCAGGACTAGCGGCCAAGAGACCCAGTACTTC CASSFRTSGQETQYF